This TCR beta chain was captured by sequencing in a study of PD-1 blockade in mismatch repair-deficient tumors. As regards this clone: Its antigen remains unidentified.

The table came from immunoSEQ multiplex PCR; TCRdb's copy has only in-frame clones and leaves some out. The sample has over 14,000 clones; approximately 80% are singletons. General study results and limits: After pembrolizumab, tumor-resident clones rose rapidly, then generally contracted before radiologic responses.

There are 14 residues in the CDR3. Trimming took 5 bases from V and 3 from J; bases not matched to a gene: 5. Germline lookup yields CDR1 LNHDA and CDR2 SQIVND (reference sequence). The time point denotes: roughly 9-day in vitro stimulation with candidate neoantigen peptide 5. Several ELISpot-reactive neoantigen peptides each drove an approximately ten-day in vitro stimulation. This receptor was taken from an adult with mismatch repair-deficient cancer. The input for sequencing was cells cultured in vitro, taken from a patient treated with pembrolizumab. The rearrangement uses TRBV19 and TRBJ2-7; 9 bases align to TRBD1. This CDR3 is CASSLTTGGYEQYF. CDR3 coding DNA: TGTGCCAGTAGTTTGACGACAGGGGGCTACGAGCAGTACTTC.